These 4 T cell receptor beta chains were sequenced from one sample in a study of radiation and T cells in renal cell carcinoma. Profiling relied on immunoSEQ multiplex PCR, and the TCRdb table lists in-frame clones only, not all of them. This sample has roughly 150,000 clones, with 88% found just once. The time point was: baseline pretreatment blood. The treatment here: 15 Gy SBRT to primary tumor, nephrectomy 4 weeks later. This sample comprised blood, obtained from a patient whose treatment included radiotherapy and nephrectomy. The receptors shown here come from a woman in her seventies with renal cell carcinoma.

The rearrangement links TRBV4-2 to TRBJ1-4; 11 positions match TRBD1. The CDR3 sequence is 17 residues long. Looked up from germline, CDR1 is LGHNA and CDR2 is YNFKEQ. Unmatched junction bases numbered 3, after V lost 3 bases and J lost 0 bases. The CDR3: CASSQLGQGATNEKLFF. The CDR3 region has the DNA TGTGCCAGCAGCCAGTTGGGACAGGGGGCAACTAATGAAAAACTGTTTTTT.

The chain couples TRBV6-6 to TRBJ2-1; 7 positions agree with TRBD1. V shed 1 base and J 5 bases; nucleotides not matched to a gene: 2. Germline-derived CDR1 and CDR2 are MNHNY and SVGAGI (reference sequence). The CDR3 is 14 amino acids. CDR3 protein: CASSYWTGNNEQFF. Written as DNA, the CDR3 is TGTGCCAGCAGTTACTGGACAGGCAACAATGAGCAGTTCTTC.

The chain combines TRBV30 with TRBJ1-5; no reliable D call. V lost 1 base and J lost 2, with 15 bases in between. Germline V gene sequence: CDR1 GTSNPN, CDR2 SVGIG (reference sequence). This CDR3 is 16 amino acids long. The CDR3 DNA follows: TGTGCCTGGAGTGGTGGCGCCCCTGGGGGCAATCAGCCCCAGCATTTT. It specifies CAWSGGAPGGNQPQHF.

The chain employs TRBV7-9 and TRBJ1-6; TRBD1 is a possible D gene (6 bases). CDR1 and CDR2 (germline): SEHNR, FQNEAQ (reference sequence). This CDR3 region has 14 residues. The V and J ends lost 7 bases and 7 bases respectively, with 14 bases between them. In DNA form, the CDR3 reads TGTGCCAGCACCCTGGACAGAGCAAATTCACCCCTCCACTTT. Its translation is CASTLDRANSPLHF. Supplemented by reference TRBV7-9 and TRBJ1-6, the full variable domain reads DTGVSQNPRHKITKRGQNVTFRCDPISEHNRLYWYRQTLGQGPEFLTYFQNEAQLEKSRLLSDRFSAERPKGSFSTLEIQRTEQGDSAMYLCASTLDRANSPLHFGNGTRLTVT.